What follows describes a single TCR beta chain. What it recognizes is unknown. This sample is drawn from a study of identifying expanded T cells in peripheral blood. Study-wide results and limits: Approximately 1.2 clones differed between technical replicates, versus around 15 and 18 over time. Across healthy donors, higher total template counts meant significantly greater approximately two-week count variance.

CDR3 length: 16 residues. Deletions cut 6 bases from V and 0 bases from J, with 15 bases between. Germline CDR1 reads MRHNA; CDR2 reads SNTAGT. Measured with immunoSEQ multiplex PCR; TCRdb has only the in-frame clones, and not every one. In the table there are about 110,000 clones, about 88% of which are singletons. Collection occurred without any documented infections or immune events in donors. The clonotype was recovered from a person aged 18 to 70 in good health. The sample was blood. The chain carries TRBV6-4 and TRBJ1-5, with a possible D match to TRBD1 (6 bases). The CDR3 DNA is TGTGCCAGCAGCGCAAGGGACAAGTATAGCAATCAGCCCCAGCATTTT. Protein sequence: CASSARDKYSNQPQHF.